Given below is one TCR beta chain in context. Its specificity is not known. The CDR3 totals 15 residues. The germline V gene encodes CDR1 MNHNS and CDR2 SASEGT. V was clipped by 2 bases and J by 3 bases, with 14 bases between them. These data are taken from a study of shared clonotypes between healthy human individuals. Study background: For every donor, three CD4 naive, three CD4 memory, two CD8 naive and one CD8 memory plates were used.

Produced via immunoSEQ multiplex PCR; TCRdb's table is partial and in-frame only. Counted here are 500,000 to 700,000 clones, roughly 95% occurring once; the ten biggest clones make up around 0.11%. Terminally differentiated effector memory CD45RA+ cells were excluded by CCR7 positive selection of CD45RO-negative cells. Study results and caveats: Rarefaction demonstrated incomplete sorted-subset sequencing despite large depth. Shared across a handful of donors were around 4.7% of the naive CD4 clonotypes.

The sequenced material came from naive CD8+ T cells sorted from blood. The clonotype comes from a woman aged 30 to 39 in good health. The J gene is TRBJ2-7, the V gene TRBV6-1; D is perhaps TRBD2 (6 bases). The CDR3 nucleotides are TGTGCCAGCAGTGAACTAACGGGGGTTTACTACGAGCAGTACTTC. It specifies CASSELTGVYYEQYF.